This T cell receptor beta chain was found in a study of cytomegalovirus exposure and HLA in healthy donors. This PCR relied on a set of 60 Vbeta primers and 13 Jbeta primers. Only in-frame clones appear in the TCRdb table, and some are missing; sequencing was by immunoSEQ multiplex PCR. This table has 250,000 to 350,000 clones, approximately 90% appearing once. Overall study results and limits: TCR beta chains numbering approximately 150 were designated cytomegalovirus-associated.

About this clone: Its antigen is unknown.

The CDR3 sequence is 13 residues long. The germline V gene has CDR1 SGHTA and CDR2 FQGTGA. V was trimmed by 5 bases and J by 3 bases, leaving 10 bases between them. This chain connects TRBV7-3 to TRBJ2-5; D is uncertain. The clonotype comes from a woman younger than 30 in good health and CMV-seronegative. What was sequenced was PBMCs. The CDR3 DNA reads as TGTGCCAGCAGCCGAGCTCGGGAAGAGACCCAGTACTTC. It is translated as CASSRAREETQYF.